The 12 T cell receptor beta chains presented below share a single source sample, sequenced in a study of blood T cell repertoires in COVID-19. The repertoire was sequenced with immunoSEQ multiplex PCR; TCRdb's copy has only in-frame clones and lacks some. This sample has approximately 74,000 clones, with more than 75% found just once. The source material was peripheral blood. The receptors originated from a woman aged 60-75 years with acute or convalescent COVID-19.

The chain is built from TRBV18 and TRBJ1-6; 9 bases fit TRBD1. The CDR3 has 16 amino acids. V trimming: 4 bases; J trimming: 3 bases; junction bases outside the gene matches: 4. Per germline, CDR1 KGHSH and CDR2 LQKENI. The CDR3 region is CASSRDRDLYNSPLHF. The DNA of the CDR3 is TGTGCCAGCTCACGGGACAGGGACCTCTATAATTCACCCCTCCACTTT.

The chain links TRBV6-5 to TRBJ1-5; possibly TRBD1 for D (6 bases). The length of the CDR3 is 15 residues. Looked up from germline, CDR1 is MNHEY and CDR2 is SVGAGI. V was cut by 7 bases and J by 0 bases, with 13 bases left in between. CDR3 sequence reads: CASKAGAYSNQPQHF. CDR3 DNA: TGTGCCAGCAAGGCAGGGGCATATAGCAATCAGCCCCAGCATTTT.

This clone appeared a single time. The chain joins TRBV7-9 to TRBJ2-1; 9 bases line up with TRBD2. The V gene's germline CDR1 is SEHNR and CDR2 FQNEAQ (reference sequence). The CDR3 has 15 amino acids. The J segment lost 9 bases and the V segment lost 3 bases, leaving 9 bases of the junction unmatched. The CDR3 loop is CASSLYGGRAGEQFF. In DNA form, the CDR3 reads TGTGCCAGCAGCTTGTACGGCGGGAGGGCGGGTGAGCAGTTCTTC.

The rearrangement joins TRBV30 to TRBJ1-5; the D gene is possibly TRBD1 (5 bases). The V end lost 2 bases, the J end lost 5 bases, and 19 bases lay between the germline ends. This CDR3 is 16 amino acids long. The germline V gene has CDR1 GTSNPN and CDR2 SVGIG (reference sequence). As DNA, the CDR3 is TGTGCCTGGAGTTCGTCCAGGGTGGACCTGGATCAGCCCCAGCATTTT. Translating gives CAWSSSRVDLDQPQHF.

The chain couples TRBV5-4 to TRBJ2-1; 7 nucleotides align to TRBD2. Germline V CDR1 and CDR2: SGHNT, YYREEE (reference sequence). This CDR3 contains 14 residues. V trimming: 6 bases; J trimming: 4 bases; junction bases outside the gene matches: 7. Written as DNA, the CDR3 is TGTGCCAGCACGCGGGGGACTTCATACAATGAGCAGTTCTTC. This encodes CASTRGTSYNEQFF.

This rearrangement joins TRBV24-1 to TRBJ2-1; perhaps TRBD1 as D (5 bases). Germline CDR1 reads KGHDR; CDR2 reads SFDVKD. This CDR3 is 15 amino acids long. Deletions cut 3 bases from V and 4 bases from J, with 12 bases between. The CDR3 region is CATSDPRRGYNEQFF. CDR3 DNA: TGTGCCACCAGTGATCCCCGTAGGGGTTACAATGAGCAGTTCTTC.

The rearrangement links TRBV2 to TRBJ2-5; 10 positions match TRBD2. With 3 bases clipped from V and 5 bases from J, the junction kept 12 bases outside the gene matches. Germline CDR1 reads SNHLY; CDR2 reads FYNNEI. CDR3 length equals 17 residues. CDR3: CASSDVVLAGTWETQYF. Written as DNA, the CDR3 is TGTGCCAGCAGTGATGTAGTACTAGCGGGGACGTGGGAGACCCAGTACTTC.

The rearrangement links TRBV6-2 or TRBV6-3 to TRBJ2-2; tentatively, D is TRBD1 (6 bases). CDR3 length: 17 residues. The germline V and J ends were trimmed by 4 bases and 4 bases, with 19 bases remaining between them. Germline V lookup: CDR1 MNHEY, CDR2 SVGEGT. The CDR3 coding sequence is TGTGCCAGCAGTTTCCCCCGAGCCGGGACACCCACCGGGGAGCTGTTTTTT. Protein: CASSFPRAGTPTGELFF.

This chain uses TRBV9 with TRBJ2-1, with D possibly being TRBD2 (6 bases). Trimming cost V 2 bases and J 1 base, with 10 bases left between them. Germline V lookup: CDR1 SGDLS, CDR2 YYNGEE. The CDR3 is 15 residues long. The CDR3 protein is CASSVLEGSYNEQFF. For the CDR3, the DNA is TGTGCCAGCAGCGTTTTGGAGGGATCCTACAATGAGCAGTTCTTC.

The V and J genes are TRBV9 and TRBJ1-2; TRBD1 is a possible D gene (5 bases). The V and J ends lost 0 bases and 8 bases respectively, with 17 bases between them. Per the germline V gene, CDR1 is SGDLS and CDR2 is YYNGEE. The CDR3 contains 15 residues. In DNA, the CDR3 is TGTGCCAGCAGCGTAGCGGGGGACCCTTTACGGGGCTACACCTTC. Its translation is CASSVAGDPLRGYTF.

The rearrangement links TRBV18 to TRBJ1-3; 7 positions match TRBD1. V lost 0 bases and J lost 4; bases outside the gene matches: 3. Per germline, CDR1 KGHSH and CDR2 LQKENI. The CDR3 is 15 residues long. DNA of the CDR3: TGTGCCAGCTCACCACCGGGACAGTGGGGAAACACCATATATTTT. This codes for CASSPPGQWGNTIYF.

This chain links TRBV19 with TRBJ2-2; no clear D. The V and J ends lost 5 bases and 1 base respectively, with 8 bases between them. The length of the CDR3 is 14 residues. The germline V gene encodes CDR1 LNHDA and CDR2 SQIVND (reference sequence). This CDR3 reads CASSPDWNTGELFF. The CDR3 DNA is TGTGCCAGTAGTCCCGACTGGAACACCGGGGAGCTGTTTTTT. Complete variable domain (other parts from reference TRBV19 and TRBJ2-2): DGGITQSPKYLFRKEGQNVTLSCEQNLNHDAMYWYRQDPGQGLRLIYYSQIVNDFQKGDIAEGYSVSREKKESFPLTVTSAQKNPTAFYLCASSPDWNTGELFFGEGSRLTVL.